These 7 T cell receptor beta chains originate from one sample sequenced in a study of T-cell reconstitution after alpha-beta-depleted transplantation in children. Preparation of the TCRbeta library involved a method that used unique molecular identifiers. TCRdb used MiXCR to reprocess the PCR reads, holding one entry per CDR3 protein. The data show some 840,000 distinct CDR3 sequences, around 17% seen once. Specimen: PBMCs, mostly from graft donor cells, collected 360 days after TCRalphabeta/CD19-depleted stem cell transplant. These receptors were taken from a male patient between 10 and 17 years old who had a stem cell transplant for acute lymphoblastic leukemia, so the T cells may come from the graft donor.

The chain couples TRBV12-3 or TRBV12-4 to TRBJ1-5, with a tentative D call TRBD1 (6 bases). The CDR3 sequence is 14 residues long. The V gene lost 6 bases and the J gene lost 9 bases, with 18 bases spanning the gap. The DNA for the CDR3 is TGTGCCAGCAGGCCACAGGGATCCTTTGCGCCCCAGCATTTT. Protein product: CASRPQGSFAPQHF.

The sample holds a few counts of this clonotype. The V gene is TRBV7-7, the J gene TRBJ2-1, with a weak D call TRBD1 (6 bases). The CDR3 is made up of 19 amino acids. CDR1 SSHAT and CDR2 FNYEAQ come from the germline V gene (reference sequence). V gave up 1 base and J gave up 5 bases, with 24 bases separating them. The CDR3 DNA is TGTGCCAGCAGCTTAGGCCGGTCGGGTACAGGGACCCCGCACAATGAGCAGTTCTTC. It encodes CASSLGRSGTGTPHNEQFF.

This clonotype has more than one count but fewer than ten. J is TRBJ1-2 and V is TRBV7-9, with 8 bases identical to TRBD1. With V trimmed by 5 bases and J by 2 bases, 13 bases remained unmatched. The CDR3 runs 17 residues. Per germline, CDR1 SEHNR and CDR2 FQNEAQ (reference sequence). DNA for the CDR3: TGTGCCAGCAGCGCAGTCGGGACAGGAGAGGGAAACTATGGCTACACCTTC. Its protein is CASSAVGTGEGNYGYTF.

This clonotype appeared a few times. The DNA for the CDR3 is TGCGCCAGCAGCGCCCTTGAGGGGACCCTGGGGGAGCAGTACTTC. Translated: CASSALEGTLGEQYF. The rearrangement joins TRBV5-1 to TRBJ2-7; D is possibly TRBD1 or TRBD2 (5 bases each). Trimming shortened V by 4 bases and J by 7 bases, and 21 bases separated the two germline ends. Germline lookup yields CDR1 SGHRS and CDR2 YFSETQ. The CDR3 length is 15 residues.

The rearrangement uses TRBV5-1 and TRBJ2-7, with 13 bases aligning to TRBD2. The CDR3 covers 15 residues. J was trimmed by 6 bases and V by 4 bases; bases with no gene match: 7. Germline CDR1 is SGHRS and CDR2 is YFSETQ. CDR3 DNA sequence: TGCGCCAGCAGCACTGGACTAGCGGGAGTAGGCGAGCAGTACTTC. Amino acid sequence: CASSTGLAGVGEQYF.

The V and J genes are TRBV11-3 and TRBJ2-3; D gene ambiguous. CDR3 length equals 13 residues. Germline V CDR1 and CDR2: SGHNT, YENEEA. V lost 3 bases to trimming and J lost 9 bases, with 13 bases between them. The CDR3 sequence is CASSFLKGATQYF. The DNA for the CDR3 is TGTGCCAGCAGCTTTTTGAAAGGTGCAACGCAGTATTTT.

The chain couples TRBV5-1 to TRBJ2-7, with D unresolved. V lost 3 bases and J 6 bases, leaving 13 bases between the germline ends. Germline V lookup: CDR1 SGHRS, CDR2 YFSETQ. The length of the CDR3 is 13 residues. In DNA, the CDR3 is TGCGCCAGCAGCTCAGAACTCCGTGGCGAGCAGTACTTC. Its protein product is CASSSELRGEQYF. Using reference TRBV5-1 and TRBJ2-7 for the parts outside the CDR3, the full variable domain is KAGVTQTPRYLIKTRGQQVTLSCSPISGHRSVSWYQQTPGQGLQFLFEYFSETQRNKGNFPGRFSGRQFSNSRSEMNVSTLELGDSALYLCASSSELRGEQYFGPGTRLTVT.